Following are 17 T cell receptor beta chains from one sample sequenced in a study of regulatory T cells in long-lasting Graves disease. To make TCR beta libraries, researchers used iRepertoire HTBI primers and Arm-PCR of CDR3 regions. Using its own MiXCR run on the multiplex PCR reads, TCRdb lists one record per CDR3 protein. The sample has 400,000 to 500,000 distinct CDR3 sequences; 21% are singletons. Sample time point: persistent/refractory GD, antithyroid drugs over 5 years with positive TRAb. The TCR library was made from RNA that had been extracted from PBMCs in TRIzol. This material consisted of peripheral blood mononuclear cells (PBMCs), taken when the disease was refractory, from a patient treated with antithyroid drugs. The receptors originated from a female donor with Graves disease.

This clonotype was seen a few times. The genes are TRBV20-1 and TRBJ2-7; D possibly corresponds to TRBD1 (6 bases). Trimming took off 6 bases at V and 2 bases at J, with 14 bases between the two ends. CDR3 length: 13 residues. Germline V gene sequence: CDR1 DFQATT, CDR2 SNEGSKA (reference sequence). The CDR3, as DNA: TGCAGTGCCGTGAAGGGGGACGCCTACGAGCAGTACTTC. Translation gives CSAVKGDAYEQYF.

The chain employs TRBV7-2 and TRBJ2-4; 12 bases agree with TRBD2. This CDR3 region has 16 residues. Germline lookup yields CDR1 SGHTA and CDR2 FQGNSA. V lost 1 base and J lost 8; bases outside the gene matches: 6. The CDR3 here is CASSLVGTSGLDIQYF. As DNA, the CDR3 is TGTGCCAGCAGCTTAGTAGGGACTAGCGGGTTGGACATTCAGTACTTC.

This clonotype appeared many times. The genes are TRBV28 and TRBJ1-4; 8 positions match TRBD1. Germline loops: CDR1 MDHEN, CDR2 SYDVKM. CDR3 length: 15 amino acids. V trimming: 5 bases; J trimming: 8 bases; junction bases outside the gene matches: 10. The CDR3 DNA sequence: TGTGCCAGCAGTGCCCCAGGGGGCGCCCGGGAAAAACTGTTTTTT. Translated, it gives CASSAPGGAREKLFF.

This clonotype occurred a few times. Sequence at one end of the junction differs from germline and may be a read error. The chain couples TRBV2 to TRBJ2-1; 15 bases agree with TRBD2. The CDR3 runs to 17 residues. Germline V lookup: CDR1 SNHLY, CDR2 FYNNEI. CDR3 nucleotide sequence: TGTGCCAGCAGTCATCGGACTAGCGGGAGGGCCTTGGATGAGCAGTCCTTC. Translating it yields CASSHRTSGRALDEQSF.

This clonotype occurred many times. The V call is TRBV28, the J call TRBJ2-2; D remains unclear. Germline CDR1 reads MDHEN; CDR2 reads SYDVKM. The CDR3 consists of 14 residues. V dropped 7 bases and J dropped 3 bases, with 12 bases sitting between them. The CDR3 is CASTPTPYTGELFF. The CDR3, as DNA: TGTGCCAGCACCCCTACACCCTACACCGGGGAGCTGTTTTTT.

This clonotype occurred many times. The V call is TRBV12-3 or TRBV12-4, the J call TRBJ2-5; D remains ambiguous. CDR3 length equals 12 residues. Trimming left V 6 bases short and J 6 bases short, with 11 bases between. CDR3: CASSPVGQTQYF. In DNA form, the CDR3 reads TGTGCCAGCAGCCCTGTAGGTCAGACCCAGTACTTC.

At least ten counts were recorded for this clonotype. V is TRBV2 and J is TRBJ1-1; D perhaps matches TRBD1 (5 bases). The CDR3 runs 16 residues. In germline, CDR1 is SNHLY, CDR2 FYNNEI. V lost 1 base and J lost 2, with 14 bases in between. CDR3: CASSEGRLGVNTEAFF. Here the CDR3 DNA reads TGTGCCAGCAGTGAAGGAAGATTAGGGGTTAACACTGAAGCTTTCTTT.

This clonotype showed up many times. V usage is TRBV12-3 or TRBV12-4 and J usage is TRBJ1-2, with D uncertain. There are 14 residues in the CDR3. V was pared by 7 bases and J by 4 bases, with 16 bases between. The CDR3 nucleotides are TGTGCCAGCACCTCCGGGCCCACCTTCTATGGCTACACCTTC. It is translated as CASTSGPTFYGYTF.

This sequence joins TRBV19 and TRBJ1-2, with 10 bases lining up with TRBD1. CDR3 length equals 13 residues. The germline V gene encodes CDR1 LNHDA and CDR2 SQIVND (reference sequence). V lost 6 bases and J lost 6; bases outside the gene matches: 4. The DNA of the CDR3 is TGTGCCAGTAGCGACGACAGGGGGCATGGCTACACCTTC. This sequence encodes CASSDDRGHGYTF.

With regard to this clonotype: Being one base from a much bigger clone, this may be a read error. V is TRBV3-1 and J is TRBJ1-5; 10 bases are a match to TRBD1. Trimming cost V 6 bases and J 1 base; bases outside gene matches: 0. The CDR3 totals 14 residues. The germline CDR1 and CDR2 sequences are LGHDT and YNNKEL (reference sequence). CDR3 in amino acids: CASRGQGSNQPQHF. In DNA, the CDR3 is TGTGCCAGCAGGGGACAGGGGAGCAATCAGCCCCAGCATTTT. Using reference TRBV3-1 and TRBJ1-5 for the parts outside the CDR3, the full variable domain is DTAVSQTPKYLVTQMGNDKSIKCEQNLGHDTMYWYKQDSKKFLKIMFSYNNKELIINETVPNRFSPKSPDKAHLNLHINSLELGDSAVYFCASRGQGSNQPQHFGDGTRLSIL.

The chain links TRBV28 to TRBJ1-1; D is ambiguous. The V end was cut by 2 bases, the J end by 7 bases, with 8 bases between. The CDR3 totals 12 residues. Germline CDR1 is MDHEN and CDR2 is SYDVKM. CDR3 nucleotides: TGTGCCAGCAGTTTACGAGGGATTGAAGCTTTCTTT. As protein: CASSLRGIEAFF.

This clonotype came up many times. The gene calls are TRBV7-9 and TRBJ2-7; 11 nucleotides agree with TRBD2. This CDR3 region has 15 residues. V shed 1 base and J 5 bases; nucleotides not matched to a gene: 4. CDR1 and CDR2 from the germline V gene are SEHNR and FQNEAQ (reference sequence). The CDR3 DNA reads TGTGCCAGCAGCTTAGGAACTAGCGGGAGTGACGAGCAGTACTTC. Its protein product is CASSLGTSGSDEQYF.

This clonotype has ten or more counts. V is TRBV20-1 and J is TRBJ1-1; D ambiguous. Germline CDR1 reads DFQATT; CDR2 reads SNEGSKA (reference sequence). The CDR3 sequence is 13 residues long. The V end lost 0 bases, the J end lost 4 bases, and 9 bases lay between the germline ends. DNA for the CDR3: TGCAGTGCTAGAGATCAAGGAGTCACTGAAGCTTTCTTT. Encoded protein: CSARDQGVTEAFF.

This clonotype was seen more than once but under ten times. The chain uses TRBV29-1 and TRBJ1-1; D call uncertain. With 2 bases removed from V and 4 bases from J, the gap between germline ends came to 5 bases. Germline V lookup: CDR1 SQVTM, CDR2 ANQGSEA. The CDR3 is 11 amino acids. The CDR3 region is CSVERPTEAFF. In nucleotides, the CDR3 is TGCAGCGTTGAACGGCCCACTGAAGCTTTCTTT. Drawing the rest from reference TRBV29-1 and TRBJ1-1, the complete variable domain is SAVISQKPSRDICQRGTSLTIQCQVDSQVTMMFWYRQQPGQSLTLIATANQGSEATYESGFVIDKFPISRPNLTFSTLTVSNMSPEDSSIYLCSVERPTEAFFGQGTRLTVV.

This clonotype was picked up many times. CDR3 in DNA: TGTGCCAGTAGGGGCAGGGGTAACACCGGGGAGCTGTTTTTT. This gives the protein CASRGRGNTGELFF. The chain employs TRBV19 and TRBJ2-2, with a possible D match to TRBD1 (6 bases). The CDR3 runs to 14 residues. Germline V gene data show CDR1 as LNHDA and CDR2 as SQIVND (reference sequence). Trimming cost V 6 bases and J 2 bases, with 10 bases left between them.

This clonotype has only one observation. The CDR3 ends on some other residue instead of the conserved phenylalanine or tryptophan, so this is likely a read error. The rearrangement uses TRBV27 and TRBJ2-7, with D maybe TRBD1 (7 bases). The germline V gene encodes CDR1 MNHEY and CDR2 SMNVEV (reference sequence). The ends were cut back, 6 bases at V and 0 bases at J, with 15 bases in the middle. The CDR3 is made up of 15 amino acids. In DNA form, the CDR3 reads TGTGCCAGCAGGGCAGGACAGGAGGGCTCCTACGAGCAGTACTAC. This codes for CASRAGQEGSYEQYY.

The gene calls are TRBV7-9 and TRBJ2-3, with unresolved D. The V gene's germline CDR1 is SEHNR and CDR2 FQNEAQ (reference sequence). The CDR3 loop spans 14 amino acids. With 2 bases removed from V and 0 bases from J, the gap between germline ends came to 6 bases. The CDR3 DNA follows: TGTGCCAGCAGCTTACAGATTAGCACAGATACGCAGTATTTT. It encodes CASSLQISTDTQYF.